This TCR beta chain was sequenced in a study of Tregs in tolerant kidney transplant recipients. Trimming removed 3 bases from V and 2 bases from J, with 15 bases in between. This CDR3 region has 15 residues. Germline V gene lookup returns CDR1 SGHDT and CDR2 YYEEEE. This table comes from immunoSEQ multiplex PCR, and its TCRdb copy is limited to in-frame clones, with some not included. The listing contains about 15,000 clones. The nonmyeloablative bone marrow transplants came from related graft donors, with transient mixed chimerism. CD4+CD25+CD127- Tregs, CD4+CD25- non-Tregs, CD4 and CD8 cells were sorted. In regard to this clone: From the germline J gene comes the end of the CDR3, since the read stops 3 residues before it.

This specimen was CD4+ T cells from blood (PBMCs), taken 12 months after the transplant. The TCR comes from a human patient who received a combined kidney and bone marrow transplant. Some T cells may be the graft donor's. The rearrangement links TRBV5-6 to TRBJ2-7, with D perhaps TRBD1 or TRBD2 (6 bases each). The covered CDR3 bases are TGTGCCAGCAGCTCAGACACAGGGAGGCCCTACGAG. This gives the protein CASSSDTGRPYE. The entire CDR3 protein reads CASSSDTGRPYEQYF.